The clone carrying this TCR beta chain appeared many times. Its target is not known. Primers used in a second PCR of about 6 to 12 cycles were a sample-barcoded 5' primer and a J-beta primer mix. TCRdb called the 5' RACE reads again in MiXCR, with one record for every CDR3 protein. The sample has 800,000 to 950,000 distinct CDR3 sequences, under 35% seen once; the top ten hold roughly 10%. This record belongs to a study of blood T cells in healthy people across ages. Study as a whole: Capturing about one barcoded beta molecule per two T cells was achieved by template switching. The study's findings and limits: Estimates of diversity drawn from one million T cells were considered underestimates.

Total RNA, at least 6 micrograms per sample, came from PBMCs. This CDR3 has 13 amino acids. The V and J ends lost 6 bases and 3 bases respectively, with 9 bases between them. These data were also reused for a study on T cells of mothers and their children. From that study: Slightly higher but non-significant overlap marked related mother-child pairs versus unrelated pairs.

The chain uses TRBV12-3 or TRBV12-4 and TRBJ2-1; D remains unclear. The source is a woman aged 40 to 50 in good health. Material for sequencing was blood. The CDR3 DNA sequence: TGTGCCAGCAGCTTTGGCGGCTACAATGAGCAGTTCTTC. Translation gives CASSFGGYNEQFF.